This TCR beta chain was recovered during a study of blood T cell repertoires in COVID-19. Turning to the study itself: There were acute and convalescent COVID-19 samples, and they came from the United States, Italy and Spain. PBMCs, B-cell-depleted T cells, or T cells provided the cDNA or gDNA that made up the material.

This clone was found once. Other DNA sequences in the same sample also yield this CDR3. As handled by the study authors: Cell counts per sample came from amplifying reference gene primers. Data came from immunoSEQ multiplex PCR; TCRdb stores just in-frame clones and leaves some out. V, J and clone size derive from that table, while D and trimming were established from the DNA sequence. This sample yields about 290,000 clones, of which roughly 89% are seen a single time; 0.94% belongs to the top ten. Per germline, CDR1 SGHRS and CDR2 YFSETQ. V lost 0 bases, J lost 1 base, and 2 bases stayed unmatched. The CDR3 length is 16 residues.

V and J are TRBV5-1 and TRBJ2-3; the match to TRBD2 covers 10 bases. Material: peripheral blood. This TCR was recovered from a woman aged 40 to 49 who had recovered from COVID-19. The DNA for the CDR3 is TGCGCCAGCAGCTTGGGGCTAGCGGGAGGCACAGATACGCAGTATTTT. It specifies CASSLGLAGGTDTQYF.